These 3 T cell receptor beta chains were all obtained from the same sample, sequenced in a study of T cell clonality in common variable immunodeficiency (dated by TCRdb to the mid-2010s). What the study reported, not specific to this receptor: Reportedly, TCRbeta sequences from CVID had fewer deletions and N-nucleotide insertions, and highly modified clones with 13 or more V deletions were absent from CVID.

Library method: the immunoSEQ multiplex PCR assay. TCRdb mirrors the immuneACCESS table, restricted to in-frame sequences. Some clones are absent from its copies; in checked studies, under half trace to an unresolved V gene, and the reason for the others is unknown. This sample contains fewer than 40,000 clones, none of which is a singleton. Less than 7% of the sample is in the top ten clones. These receptors are not linked to any known antigen. The sequenced sample consisted of peripheral blood mononuclear cells. The receptors stem from a human donor with common variable immunodeficiency.

This clone has more than one count but fewer than ten. An end of the junction does not agree with germline; a read error may underlie this. The read finishes 3 residues shy of the CDR3 end, and the germline J gene is used to complete it. The chain recombines TRBV7-3 with TRBJ1-1; D gene unclear. The CDR3 runs to 12 residues. Germline V gene lookup returns CDR1 SGHTA and CDR2 FQGTGA. The CDR3 spells CASRLTGTEAFF. The part of the CDR3 DNA that was read is TGTGCCAGCAGATTAACCGGCACTGAA.

About this clone itself: The CDR3 end lies 3 residues beyond the end of the read and is filled in from the germline J gene. The rearrangement links TRBV7-9 to TRBJ2-1, with a possible D match to TRBD2 (5 bases). Trimming pared 1 base from V and 7 bases from J, leaving 11 bases between. The CDR3 consists of 14 residues. CDR1 and CDR2 (germline): SEHNR, FQNEAQ (reference sequence). CDR3 region: CASSLDLAQNEQFF. Incomplete CDR3 DNA: TGTGCCAGCAGCTTAGACCTAGCCCAGAATGAG.

In its sample, this clone was seen a few times. The read terminates 3 residues ahead of where the CDR3 ends, so the germline J gene completes it. The rearrangement joins TRBV7-2 to TRBJ1-3, with D unresolved. The germline CDR1 and CDR2 sequences are SGHTA and FQGNSA. Trimming shortened V by 5 bases and J by 3 bases, and 8 bases separated the two germline ends. The CDR3 covers 13 residues. The DNA read from the CDR3 is TGTGCCAGCAGCAGTCAAGGTGGAAACACC. Its translation is CASSSQGGNT. The entire CDR3 protein is CASSSQGGNTIYF.